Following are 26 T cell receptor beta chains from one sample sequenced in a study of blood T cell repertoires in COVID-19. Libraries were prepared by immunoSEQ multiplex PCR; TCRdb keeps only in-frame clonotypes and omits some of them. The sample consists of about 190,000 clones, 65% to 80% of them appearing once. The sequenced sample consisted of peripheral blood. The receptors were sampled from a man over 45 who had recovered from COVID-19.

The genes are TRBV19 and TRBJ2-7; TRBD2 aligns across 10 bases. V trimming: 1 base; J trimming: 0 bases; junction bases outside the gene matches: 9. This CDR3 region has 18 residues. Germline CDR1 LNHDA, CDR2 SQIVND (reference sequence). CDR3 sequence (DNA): TGTGCCAGTAGTATAGGTTTAGGGACTAGCGCGAGCTCCTACGAGCAGTACTTC. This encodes CASSIGLGTSASSYEQYF.

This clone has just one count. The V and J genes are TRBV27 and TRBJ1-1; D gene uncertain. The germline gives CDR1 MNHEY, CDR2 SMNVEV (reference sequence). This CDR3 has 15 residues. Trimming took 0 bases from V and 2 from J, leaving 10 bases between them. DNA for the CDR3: TGTGCCAGCAGTTTATCTCGAAGAGAAAACACTGAAGCTTTCTTT. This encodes CASSLSRRENTEAFF.

The CDR3 reads CASSVGTKETQYF. The CDR3 region has the DNA TGTGCCAGTAGTGTTGGGACAAAAGAGACCCAGTACTTC. The chain has TRBV19 and TRBJ2-5, with D tentatively TRBD1 (6 bases). Germline V gene lookup returns CDR1 LNHDA and CDR2 SQIVND (reference sequence). This CDR3 is 13 amino acids long. V was pared by 5 bases and J by 3 bases, with 10 bases between. The full variable domain, with the rest looked up from reference TRBV19 and TRBJ2-5, is DGGITQSPKYLFRKEGQNVTLSCEQNLNHDAMYWYRQDPGQGLRLIYYSQIVNDFQKGDIAEGYSVSREKKESFPLTVTSAQKNPTAFYLCASSVGTKETQYFGPGTRLLVL.

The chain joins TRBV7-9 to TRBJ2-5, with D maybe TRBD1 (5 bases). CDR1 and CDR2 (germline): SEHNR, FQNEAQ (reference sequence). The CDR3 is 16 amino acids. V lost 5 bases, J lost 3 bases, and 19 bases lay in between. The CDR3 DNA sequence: TGTGCCAGCAGCCCCGCACCGGCAGGGATCAAAGAGACCCAGTACTTC. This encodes CASSPAPAGIKETQYF.

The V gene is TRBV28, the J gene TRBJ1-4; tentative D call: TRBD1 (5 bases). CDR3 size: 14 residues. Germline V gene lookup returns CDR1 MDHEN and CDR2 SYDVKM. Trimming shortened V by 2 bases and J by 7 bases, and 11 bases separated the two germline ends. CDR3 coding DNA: TGTGCCAGCAGTTTAGGGGACTGGAGTGAAAAACTGTTTTTT. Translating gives CASSLGDWSEKLFF.

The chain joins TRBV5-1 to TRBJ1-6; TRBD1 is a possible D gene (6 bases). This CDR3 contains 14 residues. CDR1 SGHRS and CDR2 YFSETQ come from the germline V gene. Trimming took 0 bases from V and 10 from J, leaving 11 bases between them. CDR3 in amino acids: CASSLGQESSPLHF. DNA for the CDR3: TGCGCCAGCAGCTTGGGACAGGAGAGCTCACCCCTCCACTTT.

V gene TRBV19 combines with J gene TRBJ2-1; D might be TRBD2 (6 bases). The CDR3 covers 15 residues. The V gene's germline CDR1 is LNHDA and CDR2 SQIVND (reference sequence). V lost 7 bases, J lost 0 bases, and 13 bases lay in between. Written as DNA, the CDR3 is TGTGCCAGTATATCAGTGGGGGGCTCCTACAATGAGCAGTTCTTC. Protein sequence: CASISVGGSYNEQFF. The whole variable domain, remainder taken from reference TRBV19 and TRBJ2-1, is DGGITQSPKYLFRKEGQNVTLSCEQNLNHDAMYWYRQDPGQGLRLIYYSQIVNDFQKGDIAEGYSVSREKKESFPLTVTSAQKNPTAFYLCASISVGGSYNEQFFGPGTRLTVL.

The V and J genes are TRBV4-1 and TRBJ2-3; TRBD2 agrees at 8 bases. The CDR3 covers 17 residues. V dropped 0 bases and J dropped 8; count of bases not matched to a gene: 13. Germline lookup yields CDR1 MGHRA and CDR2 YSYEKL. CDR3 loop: CASSQDRGGRQPLTQYF. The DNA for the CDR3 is TGCGCCAGCAGCCAAGATCGGGGCGGGAGGCAACCTCTTACGCAGTATTTT.

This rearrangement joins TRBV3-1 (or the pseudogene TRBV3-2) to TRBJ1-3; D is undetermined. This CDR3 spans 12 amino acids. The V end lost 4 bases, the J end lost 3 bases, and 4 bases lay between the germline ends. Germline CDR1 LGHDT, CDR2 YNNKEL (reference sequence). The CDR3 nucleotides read TGTGCCAGCAGCCCTAATGGAAACACCATATATTTT. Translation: CASSPNGNTIYF.

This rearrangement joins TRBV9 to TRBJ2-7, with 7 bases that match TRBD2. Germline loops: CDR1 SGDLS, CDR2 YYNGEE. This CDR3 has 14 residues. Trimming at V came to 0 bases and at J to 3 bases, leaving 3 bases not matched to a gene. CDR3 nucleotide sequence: TGTGCCAGCAGCGTAGGGGGAGGGTTCTACGAGCAGTACTTC. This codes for CASSVGGGFYEQYF.

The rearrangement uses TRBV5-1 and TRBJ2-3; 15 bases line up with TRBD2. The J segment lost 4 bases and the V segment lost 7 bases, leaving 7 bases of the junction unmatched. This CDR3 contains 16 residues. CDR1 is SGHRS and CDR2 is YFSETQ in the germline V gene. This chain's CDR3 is CASSRTSGRAPDTQYF. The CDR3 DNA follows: TGCGCCAGCTCGCGGACTAGCGGGAGGGCCCCAGATACGCAGTATTTT.

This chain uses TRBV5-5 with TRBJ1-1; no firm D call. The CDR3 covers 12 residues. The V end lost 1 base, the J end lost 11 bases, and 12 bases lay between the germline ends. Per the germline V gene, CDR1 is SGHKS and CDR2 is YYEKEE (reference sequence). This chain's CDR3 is CASSLLGREAFF. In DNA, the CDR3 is TGTGCCAGCAGCTTGCTCGGGAGGGAGGCTTTCTTT.

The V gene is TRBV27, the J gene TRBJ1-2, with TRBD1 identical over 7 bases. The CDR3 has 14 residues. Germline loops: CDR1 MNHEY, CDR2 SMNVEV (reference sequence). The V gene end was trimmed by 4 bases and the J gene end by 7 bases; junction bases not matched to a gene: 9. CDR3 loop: CASSSTDRAFGYTF. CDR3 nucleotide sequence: TGTGCCAGCAGTTCCACCGACAGGGCATTTGGCTACACCTTC.

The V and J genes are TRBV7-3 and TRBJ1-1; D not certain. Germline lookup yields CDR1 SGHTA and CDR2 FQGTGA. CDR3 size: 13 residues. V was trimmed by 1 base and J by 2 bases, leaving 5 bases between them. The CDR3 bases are TGTGCCAGCAGCTTAATGTTAAACACTGAAGCTTTCTTT. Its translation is CASSLMLNTEAFF.

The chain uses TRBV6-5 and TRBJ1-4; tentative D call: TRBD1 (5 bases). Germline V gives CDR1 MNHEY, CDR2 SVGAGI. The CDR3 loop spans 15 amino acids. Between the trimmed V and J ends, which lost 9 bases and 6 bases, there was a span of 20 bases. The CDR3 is CASTQGAAEDEKLFF. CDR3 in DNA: TGTGCCAGTACTCAGGGCGCGGCTGAGGATGAAAAACTGTTTTTT.

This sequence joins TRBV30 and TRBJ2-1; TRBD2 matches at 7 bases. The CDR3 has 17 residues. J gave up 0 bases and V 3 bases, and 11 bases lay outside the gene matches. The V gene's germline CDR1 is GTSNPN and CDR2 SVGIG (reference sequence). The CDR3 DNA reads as TGTGCCTGGAGACTAGGCCCCCTAGCGGACTCCTACAATGAGCAGTTCTTC. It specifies CAWRLGPLADSYNEQFF.

This chain's CDR3 is CAWSVQDTGELFF. CDR3 DNA sequence: TGTGCCTGGAGTGTACAGGACACCGGGGAGCTGTTTTTT. The chain links TRBV30 to TRBJ2-2, with a possible D match to TRBD1 (5 bases). Germline values: CDR1 GTSNPN, CDR2 SVGIG (reference sequence). Trimming stripped 0 bases from V and 3 bases from J, with 5 bases between. The CDR3 consists of 13 residues.

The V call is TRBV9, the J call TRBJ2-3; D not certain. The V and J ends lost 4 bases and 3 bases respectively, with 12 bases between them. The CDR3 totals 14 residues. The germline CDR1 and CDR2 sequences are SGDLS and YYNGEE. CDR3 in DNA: TGTGCCAGCAGCCCCCTAGTGTCTACAGATACGCAGTATTTT. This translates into CASSPLVSTDTQYF.

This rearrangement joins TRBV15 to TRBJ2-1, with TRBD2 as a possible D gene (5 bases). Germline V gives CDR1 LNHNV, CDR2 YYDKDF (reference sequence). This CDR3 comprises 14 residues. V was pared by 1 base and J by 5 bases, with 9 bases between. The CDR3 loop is CATSRGERNNEQFF. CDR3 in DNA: TGTGCCACCAGCAGAGGGGAGCGGAACAATGAGCAGTTCTTC.

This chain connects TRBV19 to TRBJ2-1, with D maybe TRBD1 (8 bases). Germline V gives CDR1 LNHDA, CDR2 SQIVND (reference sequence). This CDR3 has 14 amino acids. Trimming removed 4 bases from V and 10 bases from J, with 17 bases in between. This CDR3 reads CASSRLQGGREQFF. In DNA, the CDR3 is TGTGCCAGTAGTAGGCTACAGGGGGGGAGGGAGCAGTTCTTC.

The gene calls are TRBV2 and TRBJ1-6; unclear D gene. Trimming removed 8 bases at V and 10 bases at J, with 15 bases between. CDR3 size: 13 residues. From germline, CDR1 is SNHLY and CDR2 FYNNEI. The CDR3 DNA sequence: TGTGCCAGCGGGCAGGTCTCAGGCTCACCCCTCCACTTT. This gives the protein CASGQVSGSPLHF.

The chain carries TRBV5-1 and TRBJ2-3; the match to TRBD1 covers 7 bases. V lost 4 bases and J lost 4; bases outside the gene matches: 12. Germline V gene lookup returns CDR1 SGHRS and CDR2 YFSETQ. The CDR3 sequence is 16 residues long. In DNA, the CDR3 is TGCGCCAGCAGCCCCTACTCAGGGGGTGTCCCAGATACGCAGTATTTT. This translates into CASSPYSGGVPDTQYF. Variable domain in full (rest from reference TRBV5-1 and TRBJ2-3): KAGVTQTPRYLIKTRGQQVTLSCSPISGHRSVSWYQQTPGQGLQFLFEYFSETQRNKGNFPGRFSGRQFSNSRSEMNVSTLELGDSALYLCASSPYSGGVPDTQYFGPGTRLTVL.

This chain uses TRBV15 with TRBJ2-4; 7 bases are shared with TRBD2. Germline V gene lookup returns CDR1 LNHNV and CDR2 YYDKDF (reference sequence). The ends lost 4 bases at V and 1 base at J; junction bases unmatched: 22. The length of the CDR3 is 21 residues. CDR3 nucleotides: TGTGCCACCAGCAAGGAAGACCCCACTTGGCTAGCGGCTCGGGCCAAAAACATTCAGTACTTC. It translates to CATSKEDPTWLAARAKNIQYF.

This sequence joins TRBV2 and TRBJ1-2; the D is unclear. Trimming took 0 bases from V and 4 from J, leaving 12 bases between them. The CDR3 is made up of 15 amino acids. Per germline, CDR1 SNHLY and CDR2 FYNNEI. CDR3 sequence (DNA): TGTGCCAGCAGTGAAGCGAGGGTAATAGGCTATGGCTACACCTTC. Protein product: CASSEARVIGYGYTF.

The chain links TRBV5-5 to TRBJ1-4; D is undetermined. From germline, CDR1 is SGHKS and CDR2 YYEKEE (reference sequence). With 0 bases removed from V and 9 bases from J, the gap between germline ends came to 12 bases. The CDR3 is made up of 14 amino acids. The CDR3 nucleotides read TGTGCCAGCAGCTTGGAGGGAGGAGACAAAAAACTGTTTTTT. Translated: CASSLEGGDKKLFF. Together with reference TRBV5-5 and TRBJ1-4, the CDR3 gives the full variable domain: DAGVTQSPTHLIKTRGQQVTLRCSPISGHKSVSWYQQVLGQGPQFIFQYYEKEERGRGNFPDRFSARQFPNYSSELNVNALLLGDSALYLCASSLEGGDKKLFFGSGTQLSVL.

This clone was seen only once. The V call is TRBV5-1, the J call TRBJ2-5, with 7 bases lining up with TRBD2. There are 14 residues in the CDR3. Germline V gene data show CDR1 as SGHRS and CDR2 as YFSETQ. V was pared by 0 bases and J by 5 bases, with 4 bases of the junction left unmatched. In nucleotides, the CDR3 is TGCGCCAGCAGCTTGGGATGGGAGGGGGAGACCCAGTACTTC. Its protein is CASSLGWEGETQYF.